This section outlines one TCR beta chain sequence together with its context. In this sample, this clone turned up once. There is no known antigen for this receptor. No base qualities exist here, and no much larger clone lies one base off it. The CDR3 covers 16 residues, taking in both the cysteine and the phenylalanine. The kept DNA is CDR3 alone, 48 bases in frame from the first base. Between the V and J ends, shortened by 5 bases and 2 bases respectively, the junction contains 18 bases. CDR1 SGHAT and CDR2 FQDESV are derived from the germline V gene (reference sequence). The library was produced with the immunoSEQ multiplex PCR assay. The source is immuneACCESS, and TCRdb retained only in-frame sequences with V and J called. Part of the clones is not carried over; for the studies checked, unresolved V genes explain less than half of this, and the remainder is unexplained. Counted in this sample were about 400,000 clones; 95% of them appeared once. The biggest ten clones account for around 0.019% of the sample.

This entry comes from a study of shared T cell receptors in the human thymus (TCRdb year 2021). Describing the broader study: The study examined how self-reactive, shared T-cell receptor alpha chains are generated in the human thymus.

Sequenced: thymocytes. This clonotype originated in a human donor. In this chain, TRBV11-1 is recombined with TRBJ1-2; perhaps TRBD1 is the D gene, with 5 bases matching. The nucleotide sequence reads as follows: TGTGCCAGCAGCCCCATTAGGGACCGAAGAAACTATGGCTACACCTTC. This codes for CASSPIRDRRNYGYTF.